The rows below give T cell receptor beta chains drawn from one sample of a study of T-cell reconstitution after alpha-beta-depleted transplantation in children. TCRdb ran MiXCR on the PCR reads and lists one entry per CDR3 protein. The data contain under 850,000 distinct CDR3 sequences, around 14% of them singletons. The sequenced sample was PBMCs, obtained before TCRalphabeta/CD19-depleted stem cell transplant. The receptor set was obtained from a girl aged 2 to 10 with congenital amegakaryocytic thrombocytopenia, due to receive a stem cell transplant. CDR3s include the opening cysteine and the closing phenylalanine or tryptophan. The order of the fields is V gene, D gene, J gene, clone size, CDR3 protein, CDR3 DNA. D genes are given only for firm matches. Some rows have no size entry. The others give once, few or many, or a class for an expanded clone.

TRBV27	-	TRBJ1-2	-	CASSFGIGRGYGYTF	TGTGCCAGCAGTTTCGGGATTGGGCGAGGCTATGGCTACACCTTC
TRBV4-2	-	TRBJ2-2	many	CASSPPGAYTGELFF	TGTGCCAGCAGCCCTCCGGGCGCATACACCGGGGAGCTGTTTTTT
TRBV12-3/TRBV12-4	-	TRBJ1-5	many	CASGRKRGQGQPQHF	TGTGCCAGCGGTCGGAAGCGGGGGCAGGGTCAGCCCCAGCATTTT
TRBV20-1	TRBD2	TRBJ2-7	many	CSAQAGLASYEQYF	TGCAGTGCTCAGGCGGGACTAGCGTCCTACGAGCAGTACTTC
TRBV7-9	-	TRBJ2-5	many	CASSPLLVEETQYF	TGTGCCAGCAGCCCCCTCCTAGTCGAAGAGACCCAGTACTTC
TRBV7-2	TRBD2	TRBJ2-3	many	CASSSYPWTGTSGRSVDTQYF	TGTGCCAGCAGCTCCTACCCATGGACCGGGACTAGCGGGAGATCAGTAGATACGCAGTATTTT
TRBV20-1	TRBD2	TRBJ2-1	few	CSAGRLAGGPHLNEQFF	TGCAGTGCGGGGAGACTAGCGGGAGGGCCTCATCTGAATGAGCAGTTCTTC
TRBV10-2	-	TRBJ2-1	many	CASSEAYEQFF	TGCGCCAGCAGTGAAGCTTATGAGCAGTTCTTC
TRBV7-9	TRBD1	TRBJ1-6	-	CASSRGQGESPLHF	TGTGCCAGCAGCCGGGGACAGGGGGAATCACCCCTCCACTTT
TRBV29-1	-	TRBJ2-3	many	CSVELVGVDTQYF	TGCAGCGTTGAACTAGTGGGGGTAGATACGCAGTATTTT